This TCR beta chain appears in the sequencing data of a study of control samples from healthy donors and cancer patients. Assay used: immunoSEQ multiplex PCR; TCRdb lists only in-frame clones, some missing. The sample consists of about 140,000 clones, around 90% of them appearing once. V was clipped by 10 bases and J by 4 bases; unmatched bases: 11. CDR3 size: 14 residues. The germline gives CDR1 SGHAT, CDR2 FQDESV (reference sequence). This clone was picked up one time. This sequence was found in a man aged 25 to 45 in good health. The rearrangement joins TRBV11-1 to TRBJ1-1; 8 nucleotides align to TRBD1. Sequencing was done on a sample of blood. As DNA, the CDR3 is TGTGCCACCCAAACAGGGGGGCGAAGCACTGAAGCTTTCTTT. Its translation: CATQTGGRSTEAFF.